This TCR beta chain was profiled in a study of blood T cell repertoires in COVID-19. Study overall: PBMCs, B-cell-depleted T cells, or T cells were the source of the cDNA or gDNA that made up the material.

Study processing details: Quantification of nucleated cells was approximated via reference gene primer amplification. Repertoires were generated with immunoSEQ multiplex PCR, while TCRdb's copy carries only in-frame clones and drops some. D and trimming come from the DNA, and the V and J calls and clone size come from that table. Among tens of thousands of clones listed, over 75% were seen once. The specimen sequenced was peripheral blood. The receptor's source is an elderly man with acute or convalescent COVID-19.

CDR3 DNA: TGTGCCAGCAGCCAAGATTGGATTAGCGGGGGGGCATCTTTCCCAGAGACCCAGTACTTC. This encodes CASSQDWISGGASFPETQYF. The chain has TRBV3-1 (or the pseudogene TRBV3-2) and TRBJ2-5, with 11 bases lining up with TRBD2. In germline, CDR1 is LGHDT, CDR2 YNNKEL (reference sequence). J was trimmed by 4 bases and V by 0 bases; bases with no gene match: 16. The CDR3 totals 20 residues.